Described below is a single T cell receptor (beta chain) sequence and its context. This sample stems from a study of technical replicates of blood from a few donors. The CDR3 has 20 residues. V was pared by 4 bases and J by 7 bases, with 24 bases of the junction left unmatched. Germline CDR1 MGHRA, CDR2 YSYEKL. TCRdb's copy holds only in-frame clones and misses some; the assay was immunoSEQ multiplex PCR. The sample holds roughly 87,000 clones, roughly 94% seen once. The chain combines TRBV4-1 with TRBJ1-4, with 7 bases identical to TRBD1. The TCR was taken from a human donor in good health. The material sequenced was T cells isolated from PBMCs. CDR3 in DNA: TGCGCCAGCAGCCCCTACCCCTCGACAGGGCGCGGGGTAAGTTCTGAAAAACTGTTTTTT. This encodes CASSPYPSTGRGVSSEKLFF.